A single sample is the source of the 32 T cell receptor beta chains below, sequenced in a study of radiotherapy plus CTLA-4 blockade in lung cancer (dated by TCRdb to 2016 to 2018). Library construction relied on the immunoSEQ multiplex PCR assay. Not all clones reach the TCRdb copy of this immuneACCESS table, which keeps in-frame sequences only. Checked studies attribute under half of the gap to unresolved V genes and leave the rest unexplained. The sample table lists about 53,000 clones, around four fifths of them with a count of one. 4.8% of the sample is held by the ten biggest clonotypes. The specimen was peripheral blood, collected from a patient treated with radiotherapy plus ipilimumab. These receptor sequences come from a human donor with non-small cell lung cancer whose response to radiotherapy plus ipilimumab could not be evaluated.

The rearrangement uses TRBV11-2 and TRBJ2-5; D unresolved. The CDR3 loop spans 12 amino acids. CDR1 is SGHAT and CDR2 is FQNNGV in the germline V gene. V lost 1 base and J lost 5, with 5 bases in between. The CDR3 loop reads CASSLVPETQYF. Here the CDR3 DNA reads TGTGCCAGCAGCTTAGTCCCGGAGACCCAGTACTTC.

The gene calls are TRBV10-3 and TRBJ2-7; 9 bases agree with TRBD2. CDR3 length: 14 amino acids. Germline CDR1 ENHRY, CDR2 SYGVKD. J was trimmed by 4 bases and V by 7 bases; bases with no gene match: 8. In DNA, the CDR3 is TGTGCCATCAAGGGAACTAGCGGGCCTTACGAGCAGTACTTC. Translating gives CAIKGTSGPYEQYF.

V is TRBV6-4 and J is TRBJ2-1; 8 nucleotides line up with TRBD1. In germline, CDR1 is MRHNA, CDR2 SNTAGT. CDR3 length: 15 amino acids. Trimming removed 3 bases from V and 8 bases from J; junction bases left unmatched: 9. The DNA of the CDR3 is TGTGCCAGCAGTGAGACAGGGGACGATAATGATGAGCAGTTCTTC. This codes for CASSETGDDNDEQFF.

This clone came up a few times. V usage is TRBV18 and J usage is TRBJ1-2, with a tentative D call TRBD1 (6 bases). This CDR3 is 13 amino acids long. The germline gives CDR1 KGHSH, CDR2 LQKENI. V lost 4 bases to trimming and J lost 8 bases, with 14 bases between them. CDR3: CASSQQGSDGYTF. CDR3 in DNA: TGTGCCAGCTCACAACAGGGATCCGACGGCTACACCTTC.

V gene TRBV7-2 combines with J gene TRBJ2-5; perhaps TRBD2 as D (6 bases). CDR1 is SGHTA, CDR2 FQGNSA, per germline. V lost 5 bases, J lost 4 bases, and 20 bases lay in between. This CDR3 is 16 amino acids long. The CDR3 sequence: CASSPNLGEARETQYF. The CDR3 DNA follows: TGTGCCAGCAGCCCCAACTTGGGGGAGGCCAGAGAGACCCAGTACTTC.

This clone was seen once. This chain uses TRBV20-1 with TRBJ2-1; 11 bases map to TRBD2. Germline values: CDR1 DFQATT, CDR2 SNEGSKA (reference sequence). Germline trimming cut 5 bases from V and 13 bases from J; bases unmatched to any gene: 4. The CDR3 loop spans 11 amino acids. This CDR3 reads CSAVSGRGQFF. In nucleotides, the CDR3 is TGCAGTGCTGTTAGCGGGAGGGGTCAGTTCTTC.

The chain combines TRBV15 with TRBJ1-1; possibly TRBD1 for D (6 bases). V was pared by 1 base and J by 5 bases, with 14 bases between. CDR1 is LNHNV and CDR2 is YYDKDF in the germline V gene (reference sequence). The CDR3 runs to 15 residues. CDR3 sequence (DNA): TGTGCCACCAGCAGAGGTTTAGGGGGATGGACTGAAGCTTTCTTT. It encodes CATSRGLGGWTEAFF.

The chain links TRBV5-1 to TRBJ1-4; 9 bases are a match to TRBD1. Germline CDR1 reads SGHRS; CDR2 reads YFSETQ. The CDR3 is made up of 15 amino acids. The V and J ends lost 4 bases and 7 bases, in that order; junction bases with no gene match: 8. The CDR3, as DNA: TGCGCCAGCAGCCACGGACAGGGGAAGGGTGAAAAACTGTTTTTT. Protein product: CASSHGQGKGEKLFF.

This clone was seen just once. The chain combines TRBV9 with TRBJ2-5; 10 bases line up with TRBD1. Trimming took 0 bases from V and 4 from J; bases not matched to a gene: 3. The length of the CDR3 is 15 residues. The germline gives CDR1 SGDLS, CDR2 YYNGEE. CDR3: CASSVAGTGAETQYF. The CDR3 coding sequence is TGTGCCAGCAGCGTAGCCGGGACAGGGGCAGAGACCCAGTACTTC.

The genes are TRBV2 and TRBJ1-2; D is possibly TRBD1 (5 bases). Between the trimmed V and J ends, which lost 6 bases and 4 bases, there was a span of 18 bases. Germline V gene sequence: CDR1 SNHLY, CDR2 FYNNEI. The CDR3 is 15 residues long. The CDR3 bases are TGTGCCAGCAGACCCTCGAGCGGGGCCGGCTATGGCTACACCTTC. It encodes CASRPSSGAGYGYTF.

V usage is TRBV7-3 and J usage is TRBJ2-7; 9 bases line up with TRBD1. CDR3 size: 17 residues. With 6 bases clipped from V and 0 bases from J, the junction kept 12 bases outside the gene matches. The V gene's germline CDR1 is SGHTA and CDR2 FQGTGA. Written as DNA, the CDR3 is TGTGCCAGCAGAAATCCAATTGACAGGGGGACCTCCTACGAGCAGTACTTC. Its protein is CASRNPIDRGTSYEQYF.

The chain recombines TRBV2 with TRBJ2-3; TRBD1 matches at 9 bases. Germline lookup yields CDR1 SNHLY and CDR2 FYNNEI. V gave up 7 bases and J gave up 2 bases; unmatched junction bases: 4. This CDR3 contains 14 residues. CDR3 sequence reads: CASKGDRVTDTQYF. In DNA, the CDR3 is TGTGCCAGCAAAGGGGACAGGGTCACAGATACGCAGTATTTT.

The rearrangement uses TRBV5-1 and TRBJ2-1, with D hard to call. This CDR3 contains 15 residues. CDR1 SGHRS and CDR2 YFSETQ come from the germline V gene. V dropped 1 base and J dropped 0 bases, with 8 bases sitting between them. The CDR3 loop reads CASSLSPGSYNEQFF. The CDR3 nucleotides read TGCGCCAGCAGCTTGAGCCCGGGCTCCTACAATGAGCAGTTCTTC.

The V gene is TRBV5-1, the J gene TRBJ2-7; D is ambiguous. From germline, CDR1 is SGHRS and CDR2 YFSETQ. The length of the CDR3 is 16 residues. Trimming pared 2 bases from V and 2 bases from J, leaving 17 bases between. Written as DNA, the CDR3 is TGCGCCAGCAGCTTTAGTGCAGCCGGAGCAACCTACGAGCAGTACTTC. Residues: CASSFSAAGATYEQYF.

The chain links TRBV9 to TRBJ1-4; D call uncertain. Germline CDR1 reads SGDLS; CDR2 reads YYNGEE. The CDR3 consists of 13 residues. Trimming cost V 6 bases and J 7 bases, with 13 bases left between them. The DNA of the CDR3 is TGTGCCAGCACCCCAGCGGGGAGTGAAAAACTGTTTTTT. As protein: CASTPAGSEKLFF.

This clone was counted only a few times. The CDR3, as DNA: TGTGCCAGCAGCCGGACAGGACGCCGCGGGGGCTACACCTTC. It translates to CASSRTGRRGGYTF. This rearrangement joins TRBV11-2 to TRBJ1-2, with 7 bases fitting TRBD1. The CDR3 is 14 residues long. Trimming took 5 bases from V and 8 from J; bases not matched to a gene: 11. CDR1 and CDR2 from the germline V gene are SGHAT and FQNNGV.

V is TRBV11-2 and J is TRBJ2-5; TRBD1 might be the D (5 bases). Trimming took 1 base from V and 5 from J, leaving 17 bases between them. Per germline, CDR1 SGHAT and CDR2 FQNNGV. CDR3 length equals 16 residues. The CDR3 region is CASSLVSGGKGETQYF. The CDR3 nucleotides are TGTGCCAGCAGCTTAGTCTCAGGTGGAAAGGGGGAGACCCAGTACTTC.

The rearrangement links TRBV30 to TRBJ1-2; the match to TRBD1 covers 8 bases. The trim removed 0 bases at V and 10 bases at J, leaving 4 bases unmatched. This CDR3 is built from 12 residues. Germline lookup yields CDR1 GTSNPN and CDR2 SVGIG (reference sequence). The CDR3 is CAWSVWQGAYTF. DNA of the CDR3: TGTGCCTGGAGTGTTTGGCAGGGGGCCTACACCTTC.

The genes are TRBV6-5 and TRBJ1-2; D remains unclear. The V and J ends lost 3 bases and 3 bases respectively, with 11 bases between them. Per germline, CDR1 MNHEY and CDR2 SVGAGI. CDR3 length equals 14 residues. The CDR3: CASSYSAGYYGYTF. Here the CDR3 DNA reads TGTGCCAGCAGTTATTCCGCAGGCTACTATGGCTACACCTTC.

The CDR3 nucleotides are TGTGCCAGCAGAGAGACTTATCTGAGCAATCAGCCCCAGCATTTT. It yields the protein CASRETYLSNQPQHF. The chain links TRBV2 to TRBJ1-5; unclear D gene. Germline assignment: CDR1 SNHLY and CDR2 FYNNEI. Trimming pared 6 bases from V and 1 base from J, leaving 13 bases between. The CDR3 totals 15 residues. The full variable domain, its missing parts supplied by reference TRBV2 and TRBJ1-5, is EPEVTQTPSHQVTQMGQEVILRCVPISNHLYFYWYRQILGQKVEFLVSFYNNEISEKSEIFDDQFSVERPDGSNFTLKIRSTKLEDSAMYFCASRETYLSNQPQHFGDGTRLSIL.

The V call is TRBV10-3, the J call TRBJ2-5, with D perhaps matching TRBD1 (6 bases). V dropped 6 bases and J dropped 2 bases, with 10 bases sitting between them. This CDR3 region has 13 residues. Germline CDR1 ENHRY, CDR2 SYGVKD. The CDR3 DNA sequence: TGTGCCATCAGCCCGGGACAACAAGAGACCCAGTACTTC. It is translated as CAISPGQQETQYF.

The chain recombines TRBV10-3 with TRBJ1-5, with 12 bases that match TRBD1. V dropped 6 bases and J dropped 7; count of bases not matched to a gene: 7. The CDR3 has 15 residues. Germline CDR1 and CDR2: ENHRY and SYGVKD. CDR3 sequence (DNA): TGTGCCATCAGGGGACAGGGGGCGACTGACCAGCCCCAGCATTTT. It specifies CAIRGQGATDQPQHF.

This clone was seen just once. The V call is TRBV27, the J call TRBJ2-1, with D perhaps TRBD2 (6 bases). The CDR3 sequence is 15 residues long. V was clipped by 3 bases and J by 7 bases, with 16 bases between them. Germline CDR1 MNHEY, CDR2 SMNVEV (reference sequence). CDR3 in DNA: TGTGCCAGCAGTTTTTGGGGGAGGACGGGGAATGAGCAGTTCTTC. Translation: CASSFWGRTGNEQFF.

The V gene is TRBV7-2, the J gene TRBJ1-5; D call uncertain. The germline CDR1 and CDR2 sequences are SGHTA and FQGNSA. The CDR3 spans 13 residues. V dropped 2 bases and J dropped 7 bases, with 9 bases sitting between them. DNA for the CDR3: TGTGCCAGCAGCTTACAGGATGGGCAGCCCCAGCATTTT. It specifies CASSLQDGQPQHF.

The chain recombines TRBV5-4 with TRBJ2-2; 10 bases map to TRBD1. This CDR3 has 14 residues. Germline assignment: CDR1 SGHNT and CDR2 YYREEE (reference sequence). After removal of 4 bases from V and 5 bases from J, the junction contained 2 bases not matched to a gene. CDR3 region: CASSRTGGTGELFF. CDR3 bases: TGTGCCAGCAGCAGGACAGGGGGAACCGGGGAGCTGTTTTTT.

This chain links TRBV25-1 with TRBJ2-7; the match to TRBD1 covers 8 bases. CDR3 size: 14 residues. After removal of 8 bases from V and 3 bases from J, the junction contained 9 bases not matched to a gene. Germline V lookup: CDR1 MGHDK, CDR2 SYGVNS. The CDR3 is CASLDETGVYEQYF. Written as DNA, the CDR3 is TGTGCCAGCCTTGACGAGACAGGGGTCTACGAGCAGTACTTC.

The chain combines TRBV5-4 with TRBJ1-6, with 9 bases fitting TRBD1. This CDR3 contains 13 residues. V gave up 6 bases and J gave up 10 bases; unmatched junction bases: 5. The germline V gene encodes CDR1 SGHNT and CDR2 YYREEE (reference sequence). DNA of the CDR3: TGTGCCAGCAACGACAGGGGGATGTCACCCCTCCACTTT. This sequence encodes CASNDRGMSPLHF.

The rearrangement links TRBV11-2 to TRBJ1-1; 12 bases fit TRBD1. Germline V gene lookup returns CDR1 SGHAT and CDR2 FQNNGV. The CDR3 loop spans 17 amino acids. The J segment lost 5 bases and the V segment lost 2 bases, leaving 9 bases of the junction unmatched. In DNA, the CDR3 is TGTGCCAGCAGCTTAAGGCCGGGACAGGGGGCCGGTACTGAAGCTTTCTTT. It encodes CASSLRPGQGAGTEAFF.

V and J are TRBV6-1 and TRBJ1-5; TRBD1 agrees at 9 bases. V gave up 4 bases and J gave up 1 base; unmatched junction bases: 5. The CDR3 runs to 16 residues. Germline V gene lookup returns CDR1 MNHNS and CDR2 SASEGT. CDR3 in DNA: TGTGCCAGCAGTGCCGCGGGACAGGGAAGCAATCAGCCCCAGCATTTT. Translating gives CASSAAGQGSNQPQHF.

The gene calls are TRBV28 and TRBJ2-1; 7 bases are a match to TRBD1. V shed 2 bases and J 4 bases; nucleotides not matched to a gene: 2. CDR3 length: 14 residues. Germline V gene data show CDR1 as MDHEN and CDR2 as SYDVKM. Here the CDR3 reads CASSLRDRYNEQFF. The CDR3 region has the DNA TGTGCCAGCAGTTTACGGGACAGATACAATGAGCAGTTCTTC.

V gene TRBV2 combines with J gene TRBJ1-4; TRBD1 aligns across 8 bases. The CDR3 is 14 amino acids. V lost 7 bases and J lost 8; bases outside the gene matches: 9. Germline lookup yields CDR1 SNHLY and CDR2 FYNNEI. The CDR3 nucleotides read TGTGCCAGCAAGAAGAACAGGGGGGGGGAAAAACTGTTTTTT. Its translation is CASKKNRGGEKLFF.

The chain carries TRBV2 and TRBJ1-3, with TRBD1 as a possible D gene (5 bases). V dropped 7 bases and J dropped 4 bases, with 20 bases sitting between them. The germline gives CDR1 SNHLY, CDR2 FYNNEI. The CDR3 covers 16 residues. CDR3 residues: CASTWGGVLYGNTIYF. CDR3 nucleotide sequence: TGTGCCAGCACCTGGGGCGGGGTCCTCTACGGAAACACCATATATTTT.